Presented here are 30 T cell receptor beta chains from one specimen sequenced in a study of shared clonotypes between healthy human individuals (dated by TCRdb to 2018 to 2021). For the CD8 naive samples, CD45RO-negative cells were positively selected for CCR7, yielding a CD45RA+CCR7+ population from which TemRA cells were excluded. The library was made by the immunoSEQ multiplex PCR assay. Sourced from immuneACCESS, this table was stored by TCRdb with only in-frame sequences that have V and J called. A share of the clones is absent; for the studies checked, an unresolved V gene accounts for under half, and the remainder has no known explanation. This sample comprises about 2.1 million clones, 93% of them detected only once. Around 1.7% of the sample comes from the top ten. Input material: naive CD8+ T cells from PBMCs. Taken with the paper, the label for cell subset or site translates to: CD45RA+CCR7+. These receptors all come from a man between 18 and 35 years old in good health. Some clones in this sample may be carry-over from other donors' samples.

For the CDR3, the DNA is TGTGCCAGCAGCTTGGCCTACAGAGGGTCCTCCTACGAGCAGTACTTC. It is translated as CASSLAYRGSSYEQYF. The V and J genes are TRBV5-5 and TRBJ2-7; D possibly corresponds to TRBD2 (5 bases). V was clipped by 0 bases and J by 0 bases, with 13 bases between them. CDR1 is SGHKS, CDR2 YYEKEE, per germline (reference sequence). This CDR3 has 16 amino acids.

This clone occurred once. V and J are TRBV19 and TRBJ1-1, with D unresolved. The CDR3 sequence is 14 residues long. Between the trimmed V and J ends, which lost 0 bases and 4 bases, there was a span of 9 bases. Germline CDR1 and CDR2: LNHDA and SQIVND (reference sequence). CDR3 coding DNA: TGTGCCAGTAGTATAGATGGGGAGGGCACTGAAGCTTTCTTT. Translating it yields CASSIDGEGTEAFF.

The chain couples TRBV29-1 to TRBJ2-7; maybe TRBD1 (7 bases). The CDR3 covers 15 residues. V was pared by 1 base and J by 2 bases, with 15 bases between. CDR1 and CDR2 from the germline V gene are SQVTM and ANQGSEA. The CDR3 DNA follows: TGCAGCGTTGAAGTAGGATCAGGGGGGACCTACGAGCAGTACTTC. It translates to CSVEVGSGGTYEQYF.

J is TRBJ2-1 and V is TRBV9; maybe TRBD2 (6 bases). In germline, CDR1 is SGDLS, CDR2 YYNGEE. V lost 3 bases and J lost 6, with 13 bases in between. The CDR3 runs 14 residues. CDR3 bases: TGTGCCAGCAGCGGTCCGGGAGTAACCAATGAGCAGTTCTTC. Its translation is CASSGPGVTNEQFF.

Concerning this clone: Different DNA sequences within this sample yield the same CDR3. The V call is TRBV19, the J call TRBJ1-2, with 10 bases matching TRBD1. V shed 9 bases and J 3 bases; nucleotides not matched to a gene: 4. Germline CDR1 reads LNHDA; CDR2 reads SQIVND (reference sequence). This CDR3 comprises 13 residues. The CDR3 DNA reads TGTGCCAGCCGGACAGGGGGTGACTATGGCTACACCTTC. This codes for CASRTGGDYGYTF.

The chain is built from TRBV12-1 and TRBJ2-1. TRBV12-1 is a pseudogene. The CDR3 contains 16 residues. The CDR3 protein is CASSFNPTLRANEQFF. In DNA, the CDR3 is TGTGCCAGCAGCTTTAATCCCACGCTTCGGGCGAATGAGCAGTTCTTC.

The rearrangement uses TRBV15 and TRBJ2-2; possibly TRBD2 for D (5 bases). This CDR3 has 14 residues. V was trimmed by 0 bases and J by 5 bases, leaving 7 bases between them. CDR1 LNHNV and CDR2 YYDKDF come from the germline V gene (reference sequence). The CDR3 spells CATSRDPGTGELFF. The CDR3 DNA is TGTGCCACCAGCAGAGATCCGGGAACCGGGGAGCTGTTTTTT.

The rearrangement links TRBV4-1 to TRBJ2-1; D is undetermined. This CDR3 has 14 amino acids. With 0 bases removed from V and 7 bases from J, the gap between germline ends came to 10 bases. Germline V gene lookup returns CDR1 MGHRA and CDR2 YSYEKL. For the CDR3, the DNA is TGCGCCAGCAGCCAAGAAAGGCTTATAAATGAGCAGTTCTTC. It is translated as CASSQERLINEQFF.

The chain has TRBV11-3 and TRBJ2-2; 8 nucleotides agree with TRBD1. Germline loops: CDR1 SGHNT, CDR2 YENEEA. V was pared by 3 bases and J by 6 bases, with 6 bases of the junction left unmatched. CDR3 size: 15 residues. The CDR3 region has the DNA TGTGCCAGCAGCTTGATTGGACAGGGCCCCGGGGAGCTGTTTTTT. Protein sequence: CASSLIGQGPGELFF.

The chain combines TRBV19 with TRBJ2-3, with a tentative D call TRBD1 (5 bases). Trimming shortened V by 3 bases and J by 4 bases, and 8 bases separated the two germline ends. This CDR3 has 13 residues. Germline loops: CDR1 LNHDA, CDR2 SQIVND (reference sequence). The CDR3 reads CASSIQGADTQYF. The CDR3 coding sequence is TGTGCCAGTAGTATCCAGGGTGCAGATACGCAGTATTTT.

V gene TRBV14 combines with J gene TRBJ2-3, with TRBD1 matching over 8 bases. There are 16 residues in the CDR3. The germline V gene has CDR1 SGHDN and CDR2 FVKESK. Unmatched junction bases numbered 6, after V lost 3 bases and J lost 1 base. The CDR3 DNA follows: TGTGCCAGCAGCCATCGCAGGGGGCGCGGCACAGATACGCAGTATTTT. Translation: CASSHRRGRGTDTQYF.

CDR3 residues: CASSVAPRLAVNHNEQFF. CDR3 DNA sequence: TGTGCCAGCAGCGTAGCCCCGAGACTAGCGGTGAATCACAATGAGCAGTTCTTC. V and J are TRBV9 and TRBJ2-1, with TRBD2 matching 9 bases. The CDR3 totals 18 residues. The V gene's germline CDR1 is SGDLS and CDR2 YYNGEE. The V gene end was trimmed by 0 bases and the J gene end by 5 bases; junction bases not matched to a gene: 12.

In the case of this clone: Other DNA sequences in the sample encode the same CDR3. The rearrangement joins TRBV28 to TRBJ2-2; possibly TRBD1 for D (5 bases). The CDR3 runs to 15 residues. The V end lost 3 bases, the J end lost 1 base, and 9 bases lay between the germline ends. Germline V lookup: CDR1 MDHEN, CDR2 SYDVKM. The CDR3 bases are TGTGCCAGCAGTTTCAGGGCCGGGAACACCGGGGAGCTGTTTTTT. As protein: CASSFRAGNTGELFF.

The chain combines TRBV27 with TRBJ2-1, with 8 bases fitting TRBD2. The germline gives CDR1 MNHEY, CDR2 SMNVEV (reference sequence). This CDR3 region has 14 residues. The V segment lost 3 bases and the J segment 6 bases; nucleotides outside the gene matches: 4. The CDR3 loop is CASSFGGRLNEQFF. The CDR3 DNA reads as TGTGCCAGCAGTTTCGGCGGGAGGCTCAATGAGCAGTTCTTC.

The chain carries TRBV5-1 and TRBJ1-1; the D is unclear. CDR3 length: 13 residues. From germline, CDR1 is SGHRS and CDR2 YFSETQ. Trimming removed 3 bases from V and 3 bases from J, with 9 bases in between. In nucleotides, the CDR3 is TGCGCCAGCAGCTACCTTACGGACACTGAAGCTTTCTTT. Its protein is CASSYLTDTEAFF.

This clone appeared a single time. This chain links TRBV28 with TRBJ2-7; 9 bases map to TRBD2. Germline CDR1 MDHEN, CDR2 SYDVKM. V was clipped by 5 bases and J by 3 bases; unmatched bases: 2. There are 13 residues in the CDR3. CDR3 in amino acids: CASSRLADYEQYF. The CDR3 DNA reads TGTGCCAGCAGTCGACTAGCGGACTACGAGCAGTACTTC.

Concerning this clone: In the same sample, other DNA sequences code for this CDR3. V is TRBV9 and J is TRBJ2-1; 7 bases agree with TRBD2. There are 14 residues in the CDR3. Unmatched junction bases numbered 3, after V lost 0 bases and J lost 6 bases. Looked up from germline, CDR1 is SGDLS and CDR2 is YYNGEE. CDR3 bases: TGTGCCAGCAGCGTAGAAGGGAGGGGCAATGAGCAGTTCTTC. Translation gives CASSVEGRGNEQFF.

This chain joins TRBV7-6 and TRBJ2-1, with D maybe TRBD1 (5 bases). V lost 2 bases and J lost 6, with 8 bases in between. The CDR3 covers 13 residues. Per germline, CDR1 SGHVS and CDR2 FNYEAQ. This CDR3 is CASSLRRGNEQFF. CDR3 in DNA: TGTGCCAGCAGCTTACGTAGGGGCAATGAGCAGTTCTTC.

As concerns this clone: This CDR3 is also generated by other DNA sequences in the sample. This rearrangement joins TRBV7-9 to TRBJ2-7; perhaps TRBD1 as D (5 bases). Germline V gene sequence: CDR1 SEHNR, CDR2 FQNEAQ (reference sequence). Trimming stripped 1 base from V and 4 bases from J, with 11 bases between. This CDR3 contains 14 residues. The CDR3 here is CASSLVQGAYEQYF. CDR3 in DNA: TGTGCCAGCAGCTTAGTGCAGGGTGCGTACGAGCAGTACTTC.

The V call is TRBV11-2, the J call TRBJ2-7; the match to TRBD2 covers 9 bases. Losses at the gene ends were 2 bases for V and 4 bases for J; bases not matched to a gene: 9. This CDR3 is built from 16 residues. Per the germline V gene, CDR1 is SGHAT and CDR2 is FQNNGV. The CDR3 loop is CASSLKISGRRYEQYF. CDR3 nucleotide sequence: TGTGCCAGCAGCTTAAAAATCAGCGGGAGGAGGTACGAGCAGTACTTC.

V usage is TRBV5-6 and J usage is TRBJ2-7, with D possibly being TRBD1 (6 bases). There are 14 residues in the CDR3. Germline V CDR1 and CDR2: SGHDT, YYEEEE. V gave up 2 bases and J gave up 5 bases, with 14 bases separating them. The CDR3 sequence: CASSLQGSVHEQYF. CDR3 DNA sequence: TGTGCCAGCAGCTTACAGGGTTCTGTCCACGAGCAGTACTTC.

The V and J genes are TRBV7-9 and TRBJ1-5; D uncertain. Trimming removed 4 bases from V and 7 bases from J, with 8 bases in between. The CDR3 sequence is 12 residues long. Germline CDR1 is SEHNR and CDR2 is FQNEAQ (reference sequence). The CDR3 sequence: CASSSSPQPQHF. Written as DNA, the CDR3 is TGTGCCAGCAGCTCTTCCCCGCAGCCCCAGCATTTT.

The rearrangement joins TRBV7-8 to TRBJ1-1, with 7 positions matching TRBD1. This CDR3 has 16 amino acids. In germline, CDR1 is SGHVS, CDR2 FQNEAQ. The junction had 11 bases not matched to a gene; V was cut back by 3 bases and J by 4 bases. The CDR3 DNA follows: TGTGCCAGCAGCTTGTTACAGGGGAATGCTTTCACTGAAGCTTTCTTT. As protein: CASSLLQGNAFTEAFF.

The chain employs TRBV7-8 and TRBJ2-7; 9 nucleotides agree with TRBD1. V shed 4 bases and J 3 bases; nucleotides not matched to a gene: 7. There are 15 residues in the CDR3. The germline CDR1 and CDR2 sequences are SGHVS and FQNEAQ. The CDR3 DNA reads TGTGCCAGCAGCTCCAGACAGGGGGTCCACTACGAGCAGTACTTC. It encodes CASSSRQGVHYEQYF.

The V gene is TRBV29-1, the J gene TRBJ2-7; D unclear. CDR3 length: 11 residues. The V end lost 8 bases, the J end lost 6 bases, and 14 bases lay between the germline ends. Germline V gene data show CDR1 as SQVTM and CDR2 as ANQGSEA. The CDR3 is CSSRVFGEQYF. In DNA form, the CDR3 reads TGCAGCAGTAGGGTTTTCGGCGAGCAGTACTTC.

V usage is TRBV2 and J usage is TRBJ2-5; D is ambiguous. Germline V lookup: CDR1 SNHLY, CDR2 FYNNEI. Deletions cut 6 bases from V and 2 bases from J, with 10 bases between. This CDR3 comprises 13 residues. CDR3 protein: CASRAVGQETQYF. The CDR3 region has the DNA TGTGCCAGCAGGGCAGTGGGGCAAGAGACCCAGTACTTC.

The V and J genes are TRBV15 and TRBJ2-5; TRBD1 aligns across 7 bases. CDR1 and CDR2 (germline): LNHNV, YYDKDF (reference sequence). The CDR3 totals 15 residues. Trimming cost V 3 bases and J 4 bases; bases outside gene matches: 8. CDR3 loop: CATSSALTGAETQYF. CDR3 nucleotide sequence: TGTGCCACCAGCAGCGCCCTCACAGGGGCAGAGACCCAGTACTTC.

The gene calls are TRBV7-3 and TRBJ2-1; unclear D gene. Trimming took off 2 bases at V and 3 bases at J, with 14 bases between the two ends. CDR1 and CDR2 from the germline V gene are SGHTA and FQGTGA. This CDR3 spans 16 amino acids. The CDR3 DNA reads as TGTGCCAGCAGCTTAGGGATAGGACCCCTCTACAATGAGCAGTTCTTC. Amino acid sequence: CASSLGIGPLYNEQFF.

About this clone: Different DNA sequences within this sample yield the same CDR3. The rearrangement joins TRBV7-9 to TRBJ1-1, with TRBD1 identical over 7 bases. The CDR3 length is 16 residues. The V segment lost 3 bases and the J segment 0 bases; nucleotides outside the gene matches: 7. In germline, CDR1 is SEHNR, CDR2 FQNEAQ (reference sequence). The CDR3 is CASSFPLQGLNTEAFF. The CDR3 nucleotides read TGTGCCAGCAGCTTCCCACTACAGGGGTTGAACACTGAAGCTTTCTTT. Full variable domain (remainder filled in from reference TRBV7-9 and TRBJ1-1): DTGVSQNPRHKITKRGQNVTFRCDPISEHNRLYWYRQTLGQGPEFLTYFQNEAQLEKSRLLSDRFSAERPKGSFSTLEIQRTEQGDSAMYLCASSFPLQGLNTEAFFGQGTRLTVV.

V is TRBV6-4 and J is TRBJ2-1; tentative D call: TRBD1 (6 bases). V lost 0 bases and J lost 9, with 15 bases in between. Germline-derived CDR1 and CDR2 are MRHNA and SNTAGT. The CDR3 runs to 15 residues. The CDR3 loop reads CASSDSANTGSEQFF. As DNA, the CDR3 is TGTGCCAGCAGTGACTCGGCTAATACAGGGAGTGAGCAGTTCTTC.